The present T cell receptor beta chain was sequenced within a study of shared clonotypes between healthy human individuals. The germline gives CDR1 SGHAT, CDR2 FQNNGV. Trimming removed 2 bases from V and 9 bases from J, with 8 bases in between. CDR3 length: 12 amino acids. Partitioning of CD4+ cells yielded a CD45RA+ naive subset and a CD45RA-negative memory subset. Study results and caveats: Clonotype sharing among the donors was expected to vary with sequencing depth. Naive CD4 clonotypes overlapped across a handful of donors at roughly 4.5%.

Remarks on this clone: The antigen is unknown.

Study processing details: Sequence data from immunoSEQ were junction-only and lacked quality scores; consequently, filtering differed. TCRdb's copy holds only in-frame clones and misses some; the assay was immunoSEQ multiplex PCR. D and trimming were read from the DNA, whereas the V and J calls and clone size are those reported in that table. The sample has millions of clones, around 95% seen once. The chain carries TRBV11-2 and TRBJ2-1, with D tentatively TRBD1 (6 bases). The sequence was collected from a man between 18 and 29 years old in good health. Sequencing input: naive CD4+ T cells sorted from blood. Stated subset: CD45RA+ positively selected. The DNA for the CDR3 is TGTGCCAGCAGCTTACGAGGGGGTGAGCAGTTCTTC. Its protein product is CASSLRGGEQFF.